This TCR beta chain stems from a study of follicular helper T cells after annual influenza vaccination. The study's findings and limits: ICOS+CD38+ cTfh clonality change tracked circulating plasmablast frequency change. Each annual vaccination recalled recurring oligoclonal ICOS+CD38+ cTfh clonotypes.

Worth noting for this clone: What it recognizes is unknown.

TCRdb's copy holds only in-frame clones and misses some; the assay was immunoSEQ multiplex PCR. Of some 8,200 clones listed, roughly four fifths are singletons. Time point specified: 2014-2015 season, pre-vaccination. Non-naive CD4+CXCR5+PD-1+ cTfh were sorted into ICOS+CD38+ and ICOS-CD38- fractions. Looked up from germline, CDR1 is SGDLS and CDR2 is YYNGEE. Between the trimmed V and J ends, which lost 0 bases and 8 bases, there was a span of 8 bases. The CDR3 runs to 12 residues. Sequencing used CXCR5+ CD38- circulating T follicular helper cells from blood, obtained on the day of influenza vaccination. Documented subset: circulating Tfh, non-naive CD4+CXCR5+PD-1+ (ICOS+CD38+ or ICOS-CD38-). This sequence joins TRBV9 and TRBJ1-2; possible D gene TRBD1, 5 bases. The clonotype was recovered from an adult who received the influenza vaccine. The CDR3: CASSVAGEGYTF. The CDR3 region has the DNA TGTGCCAGCAGCGTAGCGGGGGAGGGCTACACCTTC.